This T cell receptor beta chain was sequenced during a study of T cells after yellow fever vaccination. V was pared by 3 bases and J by 4 bases, with 3 bases of the junction left unmatched. The CDR3 sequence is 15 residues long. Germline assignment: CDR1 MRHNA and CDR2 SNTAGT. MiXCR, applied by TCRdb to the 5' RACE reads, yields one record per CDR3 protein. The data hold about 340,000 distinct CDR3 sequences, with around 3.9% observed a single time. This clonotype was seen many times. The rearrangement uses TRBV6-4 and TRBJ2-1, with TRBD2 identical over 10 bases. Sample: PBMCs, taken 5 days after the yellow fever booster vaccination. This receptor was taken from a man aged 18 to 29 who received the YFV17D yellow fever vaccine. The DNA of the CDR3 is TGTGCCAGCAGTGAAAAAGCGGGGGGGTACAATGAGCAGTTCTTC. Residues: CASSEKAGGYNEQFF.